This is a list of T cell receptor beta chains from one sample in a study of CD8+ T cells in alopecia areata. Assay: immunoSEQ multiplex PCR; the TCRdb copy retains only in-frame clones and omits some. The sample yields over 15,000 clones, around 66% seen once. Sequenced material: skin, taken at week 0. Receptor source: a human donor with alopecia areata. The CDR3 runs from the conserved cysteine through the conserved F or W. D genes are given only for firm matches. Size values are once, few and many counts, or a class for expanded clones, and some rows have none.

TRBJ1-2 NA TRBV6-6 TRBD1 TGTGCCAGCAGTTACTCCTTGGCAGGGGGCGCCTATGGCTACACCTTC CASSYSLAGGAYGYTF
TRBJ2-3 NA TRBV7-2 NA TGTGCCAGCAGCCGGGACACTAGCACAGATACGCAGTATTTT CASSRDTSTDTQYF
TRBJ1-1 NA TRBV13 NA TGTGCCAGCAAGCTTGGACCAGGGGTCGTGAACACTGAAGCTTTCTTT CASKLGPGVVNTEAFF
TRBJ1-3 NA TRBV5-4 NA TGTGCCAGCAGCTCCGCCGGAAGGGGTCCTGGAAACACCATATATTTT CASSSAGRGPGNTIYF
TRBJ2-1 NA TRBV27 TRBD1 TGTGCCAGCAGTCATACCACAGGGGGCGCGTACAATGAGCAGTTCTTC CASSHTTGGAYNEQFF
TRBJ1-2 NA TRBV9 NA TGTGCCAGCACGGTAGGGATTGAGGCCTATGGCTACACCTTC CASTVGIEAYGYTF
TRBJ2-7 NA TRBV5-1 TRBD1 TGCGCCAGCAGGGTTCCCGGGACAGGGGGAGGCGAGCAGTACTTC CASRVPGTGGGEQYF
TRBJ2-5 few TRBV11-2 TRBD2 TGTGCCAGCAGCTTATATAGCGGGGTGTCGGGAGAGACCCAGTACTTC CASSLYSGVSGETQYF
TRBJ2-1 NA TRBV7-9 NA TGTGCCAGCAAATCCTCGCCGGGATCCTACAATGAGCAGTTCTTC CASKSSPGSYNEQFF
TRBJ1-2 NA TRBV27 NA TGTGCCAGCAGTTTATACGACAAGGGCGGCTACACCTTC CASSLYDKGGYTF
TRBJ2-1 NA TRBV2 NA TGTGCCAGCGCAGACAGGGAGGCCTACAATGAGCAGTTCTTC CASADREAYNEQFF
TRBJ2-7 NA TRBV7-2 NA TGTGCCAGCAGCATCGGACTGAGCGGCTACGAGCAGTACTTC CASSIGLSGYEQYF
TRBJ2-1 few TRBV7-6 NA TGTGCCAGCAGCCCCCAGGGTCTGGGGACGTACAATGAGCAGTTCTTC CASSPQGLGTYNEQFF
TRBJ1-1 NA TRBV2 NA TGTGCCAGCAGTCCTACACTCACTGAAGCTTTCTTT CASSPTLTEAFF
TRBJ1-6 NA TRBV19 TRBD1 TGTGCCAGTAGATTTTTTCGGGACAGGGGTTATTCACCCCTCCACTTT CASRFFRDRGYSPLHF
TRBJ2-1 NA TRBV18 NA TGTGCCAGCTCACCATCTTATAGGGGGGACTACAATGAGCAGTTCTTC CASSPSYRGDYNEQFF
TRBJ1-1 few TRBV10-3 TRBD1 TGTGCCATCACCTCAGGGACAGTGAACACTGAAGCTTTCTTT CAITSGTVNTEAFF
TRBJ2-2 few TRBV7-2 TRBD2 TGTGCCAGCAGCTTAAAGCTAGCGGGGGGGCCTGGGACCGGGGAGCTGTTTTTT CASSLKLAGGPGTGELFF
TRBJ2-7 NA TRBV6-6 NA TGTGCCAGCAGTTACTCGATCCCGGGAACCTACGAGCAGTACTTC CASSYSIPGTYEQYF
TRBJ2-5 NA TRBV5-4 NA TGTGCCAGCAGCTTGGATCCTCTTCAAGAGACCCAGTACTTC CASSLDPLQETQYF
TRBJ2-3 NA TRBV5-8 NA TGTGCCAGCAGCTTGTACAGGCGGATAACAGATACGCAGTATTTT CASSLYRRITDTQYF
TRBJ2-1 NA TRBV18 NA TGTGCCAGCTCACCACGGGCGGGGGCGTTCAATGAGCAGTTCTTC CASSPRAGAFNEQFF